This T cell receptor beta chain stems from a study of CD8+ T cells in alopecia areata (dated by TCRdb to 2016 to 2019). Turning to the overall study: The treated patients took part in an open-label pilot trial in which moderate-to-severe alopecia areata was treated with oral tofacitinib at 5 to 10 mg twice daily. RNA was obtained with the PAXgene miRNA kit for fixed scalp, the miRNeasy kit for PBMCs, and the RNeasy kit for mouse skin. Scalp clonality was compared among normal scalp (n=4), patchy alopecia areata scalp (n=8), and alopecia totalis/universalis scalp (n=8). immunoSEQ multiplex PCR using 35 Vbeta forward primers and 13 Jbeta reverse primers was used to amplify TCRbeta CDR3 regions. Tofacitinib-treated patients had biopsies at baseline and at 4 and 24 weeks of treatment, with a later scalp biopsy in several patients. For the treated patients, the SALT score, which quantifies what percentage of scalp surface area is affected, served as the measure of disease severity. The study used high-throughput TCRbeta sequencing to examine T cell clonal expansion in alopecia areata, in both the C3H/HeJ mouse model and human patients. Tofacitinib was administered for 6 to 18 months, and 6 months of follow-up off drug were then conducted to assess delayed response and recurrence. Human TCRbeta sequencing covered scalp tissue and sorted CD4+ and CD8+ peripheral blood T cells from patchy and totalis/universalis alopecia areata patients and healthy controls.

Library construction relied on the immunoSEQ multiplex PCR assay. RNA was extracted from all samples and reverse transcribed into cDNA as template for TCR sequencing. First-strand cDNA was synthesized with SuperScript III using a 2:1 mix of oligo-dT and random hexamers. A synthetic immune receptor repertoire was used to gauge amplification bias, and whatever bias remained was removed computationally. For the original study's pipeline: Raw reads were preprocessed for error removal, and CDR3 was defined according to IMGT conventions as running from the conserved cysteine to phenylalanine. To get clonality, Shannon entropy was normalized by log2 of the number of productive unique TCRs and the result was subtracted from 1. Scalp TCRbeta sequences were cross-referenced with sorted blood CD4 and CD8 repertoires so that the CD4 or CD8 identity of scalp clones could be inferred. Here the immuneACCESS table is served through TCRdb, limited to in-frame sequences with V and J called. Missing clones are a known gap in these copies; in checked studies unresolved V genes cover under half, and the rest lacks a known reason. The V and J calls and clone size are taken from that table; D and trimming were inferred from the DNA. This sample lists some 200,000 clones; 50% to 60% were detected once. 3% to 3.5% of the sample is in the top ten clones.

V is clipped by 5 bases and J by 2 bases, and the sequence between their germline boundaries is 10 bases long. Sequences MDHEN (CDR1) and SYDVKM (CDR2) are obtained from the germline V gene. The CDR3 goes from the cysteine to the phenylalanine over 14 residues. Just CDR3 DNA is preserved here, 42 bases in frame from base 1. The paper as a whole reports these results and caveats: Scalp clonality and the number of expanded CD8+ clones among the top 100 scalp clones were significantly decreased by tofacitinib. The treated cohort was small, with a single nonresponder, so links between baseline CD8+ expansion and response need larger studies. Shared TCR sequences between patients were less evident than in mice, which may be partly attributable to HLA diversity in the patient population. Higher clonality and more expanded CD8+ clones were observed in lesional scalp than in normal scalp, particularly in alopecia totalis/universalis, a finding suggestive of antigenic drive. Many expanded lesional clones were found to persist in scalp and blood during tofacitinib treatment, and relapse after treatment cessation may be partly explained by this persistence. Unlike mouse skin, which is dominated by gammadelta T cells, normal human skin has resident alphabeta T cells that are also sequenced, and this complicates analysis of the scalp TCR repertoire.

Turning to this clone: Its binding antigen is unknown. No much larger clonotype is one base removed from it; base qualities were not supplied.

Interpreted using the paper, the time point label stands for: less than five weeks on oral tofacitinib. The treatment or condition label, as the study defines it: oral pan-JAK inhibitor, 5-10 mg twice daily. From alopecia areata patients, peripheral blood was collected along with lesional scalp punch biopsies. After PBMCs were isolated by density centrifugation and stained for CD3, CD4 and CD8, a FACSAria was used to sort CD4+ and CD8+ T cells. The specimen was CD4+ T cells sorted from blood, collected at week 4, from a patient treated with tofacitinib. This receptor was obtained from a human donor with alopecia areata. The V and J genes are TRBV28 and TRBJ1-5, with the D gene not clear enough to name. The CDR3 protein is CASSRLVGNQPQHF. The bases are TGTGCCAGCAGTCGCCTCGTCGGCAATCAGCCCCAGCATTTT. Beyond the CDR3, the reference TRBV28 and TRBJ1-5 genes provide the residues; the full variable domain reads: DVKVTQSSRYLVKRTGEKVFLECVQDMDHENMFWYRQDPGLGLRLIYFSYDVKMKEKGDIPEGYSVSREKKERFSLILESASTNQTSMYLCASSRLVGNQPQHFGDGTRLSIL.